The source of this T cell receptor beta chain is a study of OX40 agonist ivuxolimab in advanced cancers. Context from the whole study: Ivuxolimab was a fully human IgG2 agonistic monoclonal antibody targeting the costimulatory receptor OX40 (CD134). The dose-escalation cohort was about 86% male with a mean age of about 60 years, ranging from roughly 23 to 85. Of the roughly 54 patients in dose escalation, about 20 had hepatocellular carcinoma, roughly 15 had melanoma, 9 had renal cell carcinoma and 9 had head and neck cancer. The point of sequencing TCRbeta in the periphery was to test whether ivuxolimab changed TCR sequence diversity and drove clonal T-cell expansion. Three dose-escalation patients achieved partial responses, one with hepatocellular carcinoma and two with cutaneous melanoma. Intravenous ivuxolimab was administered to patients every 2 weeks at six dose levels: 0.01, 0.1, 0.3, 1.5, 3 and 10 mg/kg. Prior anti-PD-1, anti-PD-L1 or anti-CTLA-4 therapy was permitted, and checkpoint inhibitors had been received by less than 45% of dose-escalation patients. The paper describes the monotherapy dose-escalation part (N of about 50 patients) of the phase I trial of ivuxolimab. Overall study results and their limits: On average, CD8+ T cells showed more expanded clones than CD4+ T cells after ivuxolimab. In the 0.1-3.0 mg/kg groups, partial responders had among the lowest normalized peripheral clonal expansion, particularly in CD8+ T cells. Low levels of normalized T-cell clonal expansion were also seen in some patients who did not respond. At doses from 0.1 to 3.0 mg/kg, clonal expansion was seen in both CD4+ and CD8+ blood T cells between baseline and week 6. Antigen specificity was not determined for the clonally expanded peripheral T cells.

The germline V and J ends show losses of 6 bases and 6 bases respectively, and no gene match explains 8 bases of the junction. From the germline V gene, CDR1 is SQVTM and CDR2 is ANQGSEA. From the cysteine through the phenylalanine, the CDR3 covers 14 amino acids. Just CDR3 DNA is preserved here, 42 bases in frame from base 1. To sequence the TCRbeta CDR3 region, genomic DNA was isolated from the sorted cells. The immunoSEQ Assay was used for sequencing of TCRbeta CDR3 regions. The source is immuneACCESS, and TCRdb retained only in-frame sequences with V and J called. Part of the clones is not carried over; for the studies checked, unresolved V genes explain less than half of this, and the remainder is unexplained. The sample table shows about 19,000 clones, and 73% are seen once. Of the sample, around 30% falls within the top ten clones. Patients with a history of autoimmune disease or receiving systemic immunosuppression were excluded from the trial. In every dose cohort, peripheral blood was drawn for TCR sequencing at baseline, cycle 4 day 1, and cycle 7 day 1. The samples were drawn from a first-in-human, open-label, multicenter phase I dose-escalation trial of ivuxolimab. Adults with locally advanced or metastatic melanoma, renal cell carcinoma, hepatocellular carcinoma or head and neck squamous cell carcinoma were enrolled in the trial. Before TCR sequencing, CD4+ and CD8+ T cells were separately sorted from peripheral blood.

This clone was picked up a small number of times. Its binding antigen is unknown. There are no base qualities to consult, and no much larger clone falls within one base. The clonotype comes from an adult with an advanced solid tumor such as melanoma, head and neck, liver or kidney cancer. The chain joins TRBV29-1 to TRBJ2-1, and TRBD1 aligns with 10 junction nucleotides. Sequencing used CD4+ or CD8+ T cells sorted from blood, obtained in a trial of the OX40 agonist ivuxolimab. The DNA is as follows: TGCAGCGTCACTGGACAGGGGGTGGTCAATGAGCAGTTCTTC. Translated, it gives CSVTGQGVVNEQFF.